Shown below are 19 T cell receptor beta chains from a single sample sequenced in a study of technical replicates of blood from a handful of donors. TCRdb's table, derived via immunoSEQ multiplex PCR, lists solely in-frame clones and lacks some. The sample has some 62,000 clones, around 87% seen once. The sample taken for sequencing was PBMCs. The origin of the receptors is a human donor in good health. Some clones in this sample may be carry-over from other donors' samples.

This clone was seen a single time. The rearrangement links TRBV5-4 to TRBJ2-1; D might be TRBD2 (5 bases). Germline assignment: CDR1 SGHNT and CDR2 YYREEE (reference sequence). Trimming removed 6 bases at V and 5 bases at J, with 15 bases between. The CDR3 has 14 residues. CDR3 protein: CASNRARGHNEQFF. The CDR3 DNA follows: TGTGCCAGCAACCGGGCCCGCGGGCACAATGAGCAGTTCTTC.

The chain joins TRBV19 to TRBJ1-1; D is uncertain. The V gene lost 5 bases and the J gene lost 5 bases, with 15 bases spanning the gap. In germline, CDR1 is LNHDA, CDR2 SQIVND (reference sequence). This CDR3 is built from 14 residues. CDR3 sequence (DNA): TGTGCCAGTAGTCGGGGAGCGAGAAATACTGAAGCTTTCTTT. It encodes CASSRGARNTEAFF.

This clone appeared once. The V gene is TRBV7-2, the J gene TRBJ2-5; a possible D gene is TRBD1 (5 bases). The CDR3 totals 14 residues. From germline, CDR1 is SGHTA and CDR2 FQGNSA. Trimming removed 1 base from V and 1 base from J, with 7 bases in between. The CDR3 DNA reads TGTGCCAGCAGCTTAGGGGGCAGCCAAGAGACCCAGTACTTC. Residues: CASSLGGSQETQYF.

This clone is a singleton in its sample. The rearrangement uses TRBV6-1 and TRBJ2-2; a weak D match, TRBD1 (6 bases). This CDR3 comprises 14 residues. Trimming shortened V by 6 bases and J by 4 bases, and 12 bases separated the two germline ends. Germline V lookup: CDR1 MNHNS, CDR2 SASEGT. The CDR3 sequence: CASSLTGSTGELFF. CDR3 bases: TGTGCCAGCAGCTTAACAGGGAGCACCGGGGAGCTGTTTTTT.

The chain uses TRBV18 and TRBJ2-1; the D gene is possibly TRBD2 (6 bases). V was pared by 3 bases and J by 0 bases, with 12 bases between. Germline CDR1 and CDR2: KGHSH and LQKENI. This CDR3 comprises 16 residues. The CDR3 region has the DNA TGTGCCAGCTCACCCCGGGAGCGAAGCTCCTACAATGAGCAGTTCTTC. Translated: CASSPRERSSYNEQFF.

The chain couples TRBV7-6 to TRBJ2-3; D is undetermined. In germline, CDR1 is SGHVS, CDR2 FNYEAQ. V was trimmed by 5 bases and J by 2 bases, leaving 11 bases between them. CDR3 size: 14 residues. CDR3 loop: CASSPTRITDTQYF. In DNA form, the CDR3 reads TGTGCCAGCAGCCCGACACGGATCACAGATACGCAGTATTTT.

The chain is built from TRBV11-3 and TRBJ2-5; 7 bases match TRBD2. J lost 2 bases, V lost 6 bases, and 12 bases had no gene match. CDR3 size: 16 residues. The germline V gene has CDR1 SGHNT and CDR2 YENEEA. The CDR3 sequence: CASRPPLAAPQETQYF. The CDR3 nucleotides are TGTGCCAGCAGACCCCCCCTAGCGGCGCCACAAGAGACCCAGTACTTC.

The chain carries TRBV2 and TRBJ1-6; no definite D call. Germline CDR1 SNHLY, CDR2 FYNNEI. This CDR3 comprises 15 residues. V shed 4 bases and J shed 0 bases, with 7 bases lying between them. The CDR3 here is CASSAGGSYNSPLHF. Here the CDR3 DNA reads TGTGCCAGCAGTGCCGGCGGCTCCTATAATTCACCCCTCCACTTT.

The gene calls are TRBV6-6 and TRBJ2-7, with TRBD1 matching 8 bases. CDR1 is MNHNY and CDR2 is SVGAGI in the germline V gene (reference sequence). With 2 bases clipped from V and 2 bases from J, the junction kept 2 bases outside the gene matches. This CDR3 is 14 amino acids long. The CDR3 bases are TGTGCCAGCAGTTACAGGACAGGGACCTACGAGCAGTACTTC. This sequence encodes CASSYRTGTYEQYF.

The genes are TRBV27 and TRBJ2-3; 7 nucleotides agree with TRBD1. This CDR3 has 15 residues. Germline V gene sequence: CDR1 MNHEY, CDR2 SMNVEV (reference sequence). V shed 5 bases, J shed 3 bases, and the junction held 8 bases outside the gene matches. CDR3 in amino acids: CASSLDRVETDTQYF. For the CDR3, the DNA is TGTGCCAGCAGTCTAGACAGGGTTGAGACAGATACGCAGTATTTT.

The V call is TRBV28, the J call TRBJ2-7; D might be TRBD2 (7 bases). V shed 11 bases and J shed 6 bases, with 14 bases lying between them. CDR1 MDHEN and CDR2 SYDVKM come from the germline V gene. This CDR3 is 11 amino acids long. CDR3 in DNA: TGTGCCCTTGGGGGGGGCGGCGAGCAGTACTTC. Translating gives CALGGGGEQYF.

The chain uses TRBV7-7 and TRBJ2-1; D is undetermined. The length of the CDR3 is 15 residues. Trimming took off 2 bases at V and 4 bases at J, with 12 bases between the two ends. Germline V lookup: CDR1 SSHAT, CDR2 FNYEAQ (reference sequence). CDR3 loop: CASSLRPQIYNEQFF. The CDR3 DNA reads as TGTGCCAGCAGCTTAAGGCCACAGATTTACAATGAGCAGTTCTTC.

The chain recombines TRBV4-2 with TRBJ2-3; 10 positions match TRBD2. Germline V gives CDR1 LGHNA, CDR2 YNFKEQ. CDR3 length: 16 amino acids. V shed 8 bases and J 1 base; nucleotides not matched to a gene: 9. CDR3 protein: CASRPGLAPRTDTQYF. The CDR3 DNA follows: TGTGCCAGCCGGCCGGGACTAGCGCCCCGCACAGATACGCAGTATTTT.

On this clone: This CDR3 is also generated by other DNA sequences in the sample. The CDR3 loop reads CASSVVGAGYTF. CDR3 in DNA: TGTGCCAGCAGCGTAGTAGGGGCTGGCTACACCTTC. J is TRBJ1-2 and V is TRBV9; D is possibly TRBD1 (5 bases). Trimming removed 0 bases from V and 7 bases from J, with 7 bases in between. This CDR3 region has 12 residues. Looked up from germline, CDR1 is SGDLS and CDR2 is YYNGEE.

The chain employs TRBV6-5 and TRBJ2-2; D is unclear. CDR3 size: 14 residues. In germline, CDR1 is MNHEY, CDR2 SVGAGI. The V and J ends lost 6 bases and 4 bases respectively, with 12 bases between them. CDR3 DNA sequence: TGTGCCAGCAGCCGCGACTTTTTCACCGGGGAGCTGTTTTTT. Amino acids: CASSRDFFTGELFF.

The gene calls are TRBV7-2 and TRBJ2-1, with 13 nucleotides matching TRBD2. This CDR3 has 15 residues. The V segment lost 4 bases and the J segment 9 bases; nucleotides outside the gene matches: 6. Germline lookup yields CDR1 SGHTA and CDR2 FQGNSA. The DNA for the CDR3 is TGTGCCAGCAGCTCCTTACTAGCGGGAGGGGGTGAGCAGTTCTTC. It is translated as CASSSLLAGGGEQFF.

V is TRBV6-5 and J is TRBJ2-1; TRBD1 matches at 8 bases. Germline CDR1 is MNHEY and CDR2 is SVGAGI. V shed 4 bases and J 0 bases; nucleotides not matched to a gene: 5. There are 16 residues in the CDR3. The CDR3, as DNA: TGTGCCAGCAGTTCACTAACAGGGGGCTCCTACAATGAGCAGTTCTTC. Its protein is CASSSLTGGSYNEQFF.

The chain joins TRBV6-1 to TRBJ1-5, with TRBD1 as a possible D gene (6 bases). Deletions cut 2 bases from V and 2 bases from J, with 13 bases between. In germline, CDR1 is MNHNS, CDR2 SASEGT. The CDR3 totals 16 residues. The CDR3 bases are TGTGCCAGCAGTGAATGGAAAGGGGGTGGCAATCAGCCCCAGCATTTT. Residues: CASSEWKGGGNQPQHF.

The chain is built from TRBV6-5 and TRBJ1-1; 8 bases map to TRBD1. This CDR3 comprises 14 residues. The J segment lost 1 base and the V segment lost 2 bases, leaving 0 bases of the junction unmatched. Germline V gene sequence: CDR1 MNHEY, CDR2 SVGAGI. The CDR3 spells CASSYQGANTEAFF. The CDR3 DNA is TGTGCCAGCAGTTACCAGGGGGCGAACACTGAAGCTTTCTTT.